The 19 T cell receptor beta chains reported below all come from one sample, sequenced in a study of cytomegalovirus exposure and HLA in healthy donors. PCR involved 60 Vbeta and 13 Jbeta primers. Sequenced by immunoSEQ multiplex PCR; TCRdb stores in-frame clones only, minus some. The sample has over 50,000 clones; approximately 80% are singletons. The sequencing sample was made of PBMCs. These TCRs come from a female donor in good health and CMV-seronegative.

V usage is TRBV4-2 and J usage is TRBJ2-1, with TRBD1 identical over 9 bases. With V trimmed by 4 bases and J by 7 bases, 14 bases remained unmatched. Germline loops: CDR1 LGHNA, CDR2 YNFKEQ. The CDR3 is made up of 17 amino acids. CDR3 region: CASSRDPNRGLGNEQFF. Here the CDR3 DNA reads TGTGCCAGCAGCCGCGACCCCAACAGGGGGCTTGGTAATGAGCAGTTCTTC.

The rearrangement links TRBV27 to TRBJ2-7; weak D call: TRBD2 (6 bases). V lost 6 bases and J 5 bases, leaving 20 bases between the germline ends. Germline assignment: CDR1 MNHEY and CDR2 SMNVEV (reference sequence). The CDR3 extends over 15 amino acids. CDR3 coding DNA: TGTGCCAGCAGGGGGCTAGGGCAGGGAGGTGACGAGCAGTACTTC. Protein: CASRGLGQGGDEQYF.

The table lists this clone with a few counts. CDR3 nucleotides: TGTGCCAGCAGTTTCCAGGTGAGCAATCAGCCCCAGCATTTT. This sequence encodes CASSFQVSNQPQHF. The chain couples TRBV28 to TRBJ1-5; no firm D call. V was trimmed by 3 bases and J by 1 base, leaving 7 bases between them. Germline CDR1 reads MDHEN; CDR2 reads SYDVKM. The CDR3 totals 14 residues.

The chain links TRBV5-1 to TRBJ2-3, with 11 bases identical to TRBD2. V lost 5 bases, J lost 5 bases, and 10 bases stayed unmatched. The CDR3 extends over 16 amino acids. CDR1 and CDR2 from the germline V gene are SGHRS and YFSETQ. As DNA, the CDR3 is TGCGCCAGCAGACGTACGGGACTAGCGGTAGGAGATACGCAGTATTTT. Translating it yields CASRRTGLAVGDTQYF.

The chain carries TRBV5-1 and TRBJ2-7; 14 nucleotides agree with TRBD2. From germline, CDR1 is SGHRS and CDR2 YFSETQ. The J segment lost 3 bases and the V segment lost 4 bases, leaving 3 bases of the junction unmatched. The CDR3 consists of 15 residues. Here the CDR3 DNA reads TGCGCCAGCAGCCGGGGACTAGCGGGGGACTACGAGCAGTACTTC. This translates into CASSRGLAGDYEQYF.

This clone was counted a single time. This chain connects TRBV9 to TRBJ2-1; D may be TRBD2 (7 bases). V was trimmed by 5 bases and J by 8 bases, leaving 14 bases between them. Germline V gene data show CDR1 as SGDLS and CDR2 as YYNGEE. The CDR3 sequence is 13 residues long. CDR3 in DNA: TGTGCCAGCAGGAAGAGGGGGGGGTATGAGCAGTTCTTC. This gives the protein CASRKRGGYEQFF.

The V gene is TRBV28, the J gene TRBJ1-6; D is possibly TRBD1 (6 bases). Per the germline V gene, CDR1 is MDHEN and CDR2 is SYDVKM. The CDR3 totals 13 residues. Trimming removed 6 bases at V and 9 bases at J, with 12 bases between. Here the CDR3 DNA reads TGTGCCAGCAGCATACAGGGTGCTTCACCCCTCCACTTT. Amino acid sequence: CASSIQGASPLHF.

The V call is TRBV2, the J call TRBJ2-2, with 10 bases fitting TRBD1. The J segment lost 5 bases and the V segment lost 5 bases, leaving 5 bases of the junction unmatched. Germline loops: CDR1 SNHLY, CDR2 FYNNEI. The CDR3 is 15 amino acids. CDR3 DNA: TGTGCCAGCAGTCGAACGGGACAGGGGACCGGGGAGCTGTTTTTT. Its protein product is CASSRTGQGTGELFF.

This clone occurred a few times. The V call is TRBV4-2, the J call TRBJ1-5; 8 bases map to TRBD1. Trimming cost V 0 bases and J 5 bases; bases outside gene matches: 9. The CDR3 totals 17 residues. Germline V gene data show CDR1 as LGHNA and CDR2 as YNFKEQ. This CDR3 is CASSQDLRTGMDQPQHF. The DNA for the CDR3 is TGTGCCAGCAGCCAAGATCTCCGGACAGGGATGGATCAGCCCCAGCATTTT.

The chain joins TRBV7-2 to TRBJ2-7; TRBD2 aligns across 8 bases. The CDR3 sequence is 15 residues long. After removal of 4 bases from V and 6 bases from J, the junction contained 11 bases not matched to a gene. Germline assignment: CDR1 SGHTA and CDR2 FQGNSA. The CDR3 here is CASSSAGGGGLEQYF. In DNA form, the CDR3 reads TGTGCCAGCAGCTCCGCGGGAGGAGGGGGACTCGAGCAGTACTTC.

This clone was detected only a few times. V usage is TRBV4-3 and J usage is TRBJ2-1, with TRBD2 matching over 10 bases. The CDR3 loop spans 15 amino acids. Germline trimming cut 4 bases from V and 2 bases from J; bases unmatched to any gene: 2. Looked up from germline, CDR1 is LGHNA and CDR2 is YSLEER. CDR3 loop: CASSRGLAAYNEQFF. CDR3 coding DNA: TGCGCCAGCAGCCGCGGACTAGCGGCCTACAATGAGCAGTTCTTC.

J is TRBJ1-5 and V is TRBV7-7; D unresolved. Germline lookup yields CDR1 SSHAT and CDR2 FNYEAQ (reference sequence). The V end was cut by 1 base, the J end by 3 bases, with 4 bases between. The CDR3 is 13 amino acids. CDR3 DNA: TGTGCCAGCAGCTTAGGACTCAATCAGCCCCAGCATTTT. Encoded protein: CASSLGLNQPQHF. Full variable domain (outside the CDR3, taken from reference TRBV7-7 and TRBJ1-5): GAGVSQSPRYKVTKRGQDVTLRCDPISSHATLYWYQQALGQGPEFLTYFNYEAQPDKSGLPSDRFSAERPEGSISTLTIQRTEQRDSAMYRCASSLGLNQPQHFGDGTRLSIL.

This clone came up once. The chain combines TRBV29-1 with TRBJ2-7; D possibly corresponds to TRBD2 (5 bases). In germline, CDR1 is SQVTM, CDR2 ANQGSEA. The CDR3 has 11 residues. V lost 7 bases and J lost 2, with 9 bases in between. The CDR3 bases are TGCAGCGCCTCAGCGGCCTACGAGCAGTACTTC. This encodes CSASAAYEQYF.

The chain combines TRBV27 with TRBJ2-7; the D gene is possibly TRBD2 (5 bases). The V end lost 0 bases, the J end lost 4 bases, and 13 bases lay between the germline ends. Germline CDR1 MNHEY, CDR2 SMNVEV (reference sequence). The CDR3 has 15 amino acids. The CDR3 loop reads CASSLSSGGIYEQYF. CDR3 in DNA: TGTGCCAGCAGTTTATCTTCCGGAGGAATTTACGAGCAGTACTTC.

The genes are TRBV28 and TRBJ2-7; 10 bases fit TRBD1. The germline V gene encodes CDR1 MDHEN and CDR2 SYDVKM. CDR3 length equals 15 residues. J gave up 2 bases and V 2 bases, and 3 bases lay outside the gene matches. The CDR3 is CASSLVGQGPYEQYF. The DNA for the CDR3 is TGTGCCAGCAGTTTAGTGGGACAGGGGCCCTACGAGCAGTACTTC.

The gene calls are TRBV4-3 and TRBJ2-5, with D tentatively TRBD1 (6 bases). The J call is doubtful: the DNA matches TRBJ2-7 better. Germline V gene sequence: CDR1 LGHNA, CDR2 YSLEER. The CDR3 is made up of 18 amino acids. For the CDR3, the DNA is TGCGCCAGCAGCCAAGCGCAGTACCGGGACACCGATGGTTACGAGCAGTACTTC. This codes for CASSQAQYRDTDGYEQYF.

V is TRBV19 and J is TRBJ2-7; 8 bases map to TRBD2. Germline V gene data show CDR1 as LNHDA and CDR2 as SQIVND (reference sequence). This CDR3 spans 15 amino acids. The V segment lost 8 bases and the J segment 1 base; nucleotides outside the gene matches: 10. CDR3 amino acids: CASAYTPGGSYEQYF. CDR3 sequence (DNA): TGTGCCAGTGCATATACACCGGGGGGGTCCTACGAGCAGTACTTC.

This clone was recorded only once. This chain connects TRBV28 to TRBJ2-3; D might be TRBD1 (5 bases). Germline CDR1 and CDR2: MDHEN and SYDVKM. V gave up 6 bases and J gave up 3 bases, with 16 bases separating them. The CDR3 sequence is 15 residues long. In DNA, the CDR3 is TGTGCCAGCAGGGTCTCACAGGCCCCAACAGATACGCAGTATTTT. It translates to CASRVSQAPTDTQYF.

The chain links TRBV4-1 to TRBJ2-1; perhaps TRBD1 as D (5 bases). CDR1 is MGHRA, CDR2 YSYEKL, per germline. The CDR3 has 17 residues. The ends were cut back, 0 bases at V and 4 bases at J, with 16 bases in the middle. The CDR3 DNA is TGCGCCAGCAGCCAAGATAGGGGCAGGGATCCGTACAATGAGCAGTTCTTC. Amino acid sequence: CASSQDRGRDPYNEQFF.